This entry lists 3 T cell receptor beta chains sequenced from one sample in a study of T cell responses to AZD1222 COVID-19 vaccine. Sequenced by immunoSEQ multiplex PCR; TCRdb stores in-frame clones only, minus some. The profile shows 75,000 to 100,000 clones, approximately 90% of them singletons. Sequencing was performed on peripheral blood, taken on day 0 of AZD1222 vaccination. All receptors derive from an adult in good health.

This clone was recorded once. The CDR3 DNA is TGTGCCAGCAGCTTAGCCCGGACAGAGGATGGCTACACCTTC. Translation: CASSLARTEDGYTF. The chain links TRBV7-8 to TRBJ1-2; D may be TRBD1 (6 bases). The CDR3 length is 14 residues. V was pared by 0 bases and J by 6 bases, with 11 bases between. The V gene's germline CDR1 is SGHVS and CDR2 FQNEAQ.

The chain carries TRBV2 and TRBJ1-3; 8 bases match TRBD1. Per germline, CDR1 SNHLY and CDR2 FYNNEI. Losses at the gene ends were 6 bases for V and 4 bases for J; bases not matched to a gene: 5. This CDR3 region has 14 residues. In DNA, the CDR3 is TGTGCCAGCAGACCCGGACAGGGAGGAAACACCATATATTTT. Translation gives CASRPGQGGNTIYF. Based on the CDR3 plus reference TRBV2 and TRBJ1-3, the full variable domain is EPEVTQTPSHQVTQMGQEVILRCVPISNHLYFYWYRQILGQKVEFLVSFYNNEISEKSEIFDDQFSVERPDGSNFTLKIRSTKLEDSAMYFCASRPGQGGNTIYFGEGSWLTVV.

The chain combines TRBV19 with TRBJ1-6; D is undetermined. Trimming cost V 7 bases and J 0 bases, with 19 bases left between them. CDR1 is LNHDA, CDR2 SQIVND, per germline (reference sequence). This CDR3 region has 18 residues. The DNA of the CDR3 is TGTGCCAGTAATTTCGGCGGAAGCCGGAGCTCCTATAATTCACCCCTCCACTTT. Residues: CASNFGGSRSSYNSPLHF.